The next 29 T cell receptor beta chains were all read from a single sample in a study of identical twins. TCRdb re-derived calls from the 5' RACE reads in MiXCR, one entry per CDR3 protein. The sample has around 240,000 distinct CDR3 sequences, roughly 7% seen once. In addition, the sample was reused for a study of yellow fever vaccine responses in identical twins.

The sample comprised memory (CD45RO+) T cells sorted from blood. The receptors shown here come from a woman aged 18 to 35 in good health.

The table lists this clonotype with a few counts. The chain uses TRBV6-1 and TRBJ2-3, with TRBD2 matching over 8 bases. The CDR3 is 15 residues long. V trimming: 6 bases; J trimming: 2 bases; junction bases outside the gene matches: 7. CDR1 is MNHNS and CDR2 is SASEGT in the germline V gene. The CDR3 sequence: CASSRTSGNTDTQYF. The CDR3 DNA reads as TGTGCCAGCAGCCGTACTAGCGGAAACACAGATACGCAGTATTTT.

The gene calls are TRBV2 and TRBJ2-7, with D perhaps matching TRBD1 (6 bases). Per germline, CDR1 SNHLY and CDR2 FYNNEI. The CDR3 is made up of 14 amino acids. Trimming cost V 7 bases and J 0 bases, with 13 bases left between them. The CDR3 nucleotides read TGTGCCAGCACGGTTGGGGGCTCCTCCTACGAGCAGTACTTC. Residues: CASTVGGSSYEQYF.

The chain combines TRBV20-1 with TRBJ2-1; 11 nucleotides match TRBD2. Trimming cost V 3 bases and J 7 bases; bases outside gene matches: 14. Germline loops: CDR1 DFQATT, CDR2 SNEGSKA (reference sequence). The CDR3 has 17 amino acids. The CDR3 region is CSASPASGRKVGNEQFF. The CDR3 bases are TGCAGTGCTAGTCCGGCTAGCGGGAGGAAGGTGGGGAATGAGCAGTTCTTC.

This clonotype showed up just a few times. The V and J genes are TRBV5-1 and TRBJ2-3; D is uncertain. V gave up 6 bases and J gave up 0 bases, with 11 bases separating them. Germline V gene lookup returns CDR1 SGHRS and CDR2 YFSETQ. CDR3 size: 14 residues. CDR3 coding DNA: TGCGCCAGCAATGACGTGGCCAGCACAGATACGCAGTATTTT. Residues: CASNDVASTDTQYF.

This clonotype has a count of ten or more. This chain joins TRBV24-1 and TRBJ2-2; 9 nucleotides align to TRBD2. This CDR3 is built from 17 residues. Looked up from germline, CDR1 is KGHDR and CDR2 is SFDVKD. V was clipped by 0 bases and J by 6 bases; unmatched bases: 7. The CDR3 DNA reads as TGTGCCACCAGTGATTTGAGCGGGGGGCCGGTGTCCGGGGAGCTGTTTTTT. It is translated as CATSDLSGGPVSGELFF.

This clonotype was detected only a few times. The chain carries TRBV5-6 and TRBJ2-7; 7 positions agree with TRBD2. V dropped 3 bases and J dropped 1; count of bases not matched to a gene: 4. The CDR3 sequence is 14 residues long. CDR1 and CDR2 from the germline V gene are SGHDT and YYEEEE. CDR3 in amino acids: CASSSGLGSYEQYF. CDR3 DNA sequence: TGTGCCAGCAGCTCCGGACTAGGTTCCTACGAGCAGTACTTC.

This clonotype was seen at least ten times. Written as DNA, the CDR3 is TGTGCCAGCAGTTTTTTAGGCGGGGGCCTATACAATGAGCAGTTCTTC. This gives the protein CASSFLGGGLYNEQFF. The chain combines TRBV27 with TRBJ2-1, with D tentatively TRBD2 (7 bases). This CDR3 region has 16 residues. With 3 bases removed from V and 4 bases from J, the gap between germline ends came to 16 bases. Germline CDR1 MNHEY, CDR2 SMNVEV (reference sequence).

This clonotype has just a few counts. The V gene is TRBV29-1, the J gene TRBJ2-2; maybe TRBD1 (5 bases). Trimming shortened V by 4 bases and J by 3 bases, and 9 bases separated the two germline ends. The CDR3 runs to 13 residues. Germline CDR1 is SQVTM and CDR2 is ANQGSEA. CDR3 coding DNA: TGCAGCGTTGCGTCAGGGTACACCGGGGAGCTGTTTTTT. It encodes CSVASGYTGELFF.

The V gene is TRBV9, the J gene TRBJ2-1, with 10 positions matching TRBD1. The germline gives CDR1 SGDLS, CDR2 YYNGEE. V gave up 2 bases and J gave up 9 bases; unmatched junction bases: 8. CDR3 length: 15 residues. The CDR3 region has the DNA TGTGCCAGCAGCGTCCGGGACAGGGGTTTCGTTGAGCAGTTCTTC. This gives the protein CASSVRDRGFVEQFF.

This clonotype occurred a few times. V and J are TRBV9 and TRBJ1-6; no definite D call. V was shortened by 0 bases and J by 10 bases, with 11 bases between the two germline ends. Germline V lookup: CDR1 SGDLS, CDR2 YYNGEE. The CDR3 totals 14 residues. CDR3 residues: CASSVGLEGSPLHF. CDR3 nucleotide sequence: TGTGCCAGCAGCGTAGGTTTGGAGGGATCACCCCTCCACTTT. The variable domain in full, completed from reference TRBV9 and TRBJ1-6, reads DSGVTQTPKHLITATGQRVTLRCSPRSGDLSVYWYQQSLDQGLQFLIQYYNGEERAKGNILERFSAQQFPDLHSELNLSSLELGDSALYFCASSVGLEGSPLHFGNGTRLTVT.

A few counts support this clonotype. J is TRBJ1-1 and V is TRBV3-1; possible D gene TRBD1, 6 bases. This CDR3 is built from 14 residues. Trimming left V 0 bases short and J 5 bases short, with 10 bases between. Germline lookup yields CDR1 LGHDT and CDR2 YNNKEL (reference sequence). CDR3 region: CASSQEQGHTEAFF. CDR3 coding DNA: TGTGCCAGCAGCCAAGAGCAGGGGCATACTGAAGCTTTCTTT. Full variable domain (outside the CDR3, taken from reference TRBV3-1 and TRBJ1-1): DTAVSQTPKYLVTQMGNDKSIKCEQNLGHDTMYWYKQDSKKFLKIMFSYNNKELIINETVPNRFSPKSPDKAHLNLHINSLELGDSAVYFCASSQEQGHTEAFFGQGTRLTVV.

The chain combines TRBV5-8 with TRBJ2-1; D tentatively fits TRBD1 or TRBD2 (6 bases each). V gave up 2 bases and J gave up 0 bases, with 12 bases separating them. The germline V gene encodes CDR1 SGHTS and CDR2 YDEGEE. The CDR3 spans 16 residues. For the CDR3, the DNA is TGTGCCAGCAGCTTCGGACAGACTAGCTCCTACAATGAGCAGTTCTTC. This sequence encodes CASSFGQTSSYNEQFF. The full variable domain, completed using reference TRBV5-8 and TRBJ2-1, is EAGVTQSPTHLIKTRGQQATLRCSPISGHTSVYWYQQALGLGLQFLLWYDEGEERNRGNFPPRFSGRQFPNYSSELNVNALELEDSALYLCASSFGQTSSYNEQFFGPGTRLTVL.

This clonotype was detected ten times or more. The V gene is TRBV20-1, the J gene TRBJ1-2; unclear D gene. CDR3 length: 12 residues. Per the germline V gene, CDR1 is DFQATT and CDR2 is SNEGSKA (reference sequence). V was trimmed by 4 bases and J by 4 bases, leaving 10 bases between them. The CDR3 loop reads CSANVLSYGYTF. The CDR3 DNA reads as TGCAGTGCTAACGTGCTTTCCTATGGCTACACCTTC.

This clonotype occurred a few times. The chain is built from TRBV10-3 and TRBJ1-5; 7 nucleotides align to TRBD1. CDR3 length: 13 amino acids. Germline V gene sequence: CDR1 ENHRY, CDR2 SYGVKD. The ends lost 4 bases at V and 5 bases at J; junction bases unmatched: 2. DNA for the CDR3: TGTGCCATCAGTGGGCAGGGGGATCAGCCCCAGCATTTT. Translation gives CAISGQGDQPQHF.

This clonotype showed up many times. The J gene is TRBJ1-5, the V gene TRBV24-1; D is undetermined. Trimming removed 2 bases at V and 6 bases at J, with 13 bases between. Germline CDR1 KGHDR, CDR2 SFDVKD. The CDR3 has 15 residues. The CDR3 bases are TGTGCCACCAGTGATTCCCGGACCAGTAGTCAGCCCCAGCATTTT. This gives the protein CATSDSRTSSQPQHF.

This clonotype was observed a few times. The V and J genes are TRBV29-1 and TRBJ2-3, with D possibly matching TRBD2 (5 bases). The CDR3 spans 14 residues. Germline CDR1 SQVTM, CDR2 ANQGSEA. The CDR3 region is CRRFGENHTDTQYF. The CDR3 DNA sequence: TGCAGGCGATTTGGGGAGAACCACACAGATACGCAGTATTTT.

Regarding this clonotype: With a much larger clone just one base away, this may be a read error. The chain employs TRBV20-1 and TRBJ2-3; 11 bases line up with TRBD2. Germline V gene sequence: CDR1 DFQATT, CDR2 SNEGSKA (reference sequence). The CDR3 totals 16 residues. The CDR3 coding sequence is TGCAGTGCTAGGCCCTTCACTAGCGGGAGCACAGATACGCAGTGTTTT. Translated: CSARPFTSGSTDTQCF.

This clonotype was recorded a few times. The rearrangement joins TRBV7-8 to TRBJ2-1, with D uncertain. CDR1 is SGHVS, CDR2 FQNEAQ, per germline. V shed 8 bases and J shed 5 bases, with 19 bases lying between them. The CDR3 runs 15 residues. DNA for the CDR3: TGTGCCAGCGCTAGGCGCCTCCTCGCTGACAATGAGCAGTTCTTC. Translating gives CASARRLLADNEQFF. The full variable domain, its missing parts supplied by reference TRBV7-8 and TRBJ2-1, is GAGVSQSPRYKVAKRGQDVALRCDPISGHVSLFWYQQALGQGPEFLTYFQNEAQLDKSGLPSDRFFAERPEGSVSTLKIQRTQQEDSAVYLCASARRLLADNEQFFGPGTRLTVL.

There are a few counts of this clonotype. The gene calls are TRBV29-1 and TRBJ2-2, with D uncertain. V gave up 0 bases and J gave up 2 bases, with 13 bases separating them. Germline lookup yields CDR1 SQVTM and CDR2 ANQGSEA. This CDR3 has 16 amino acids. Written as DNA, the CDR3 is TGCAGCGTTGAAGATAGGCTAGGAACAAACACCGGGGAGCTGTTTTTT. It translates to CSVEDRLGTNTGELFF.

This clonotype was observed many times. The DNA of the CDR3 is TGTGCCAACCGGAAGGCGGGGGTCTCTGGAAACACCATATATTTT. This translates into CANRKAGVSGNTIYF. V usage is TRBV12-3 or TRBV12-4 and J usage is TRBJ1-3, with D tentatively TRBD1 (5 bases). V lost 10 bases and J 0 bases, leaving 16 bases between the germline ends. The CDR3 consists of 15 residues.

This clonotype was recorded many times. The gene calls are TRBV20-1 and TRBJ1-5, with unresolved D. This CDR3 contains 13 residues. The V gene's germline CDR1 is DFQATT and CDR2 SNEGSKA (reference sequence). The V end lost 4 bases, the J end lost 1 base, and 8 bases lay between the germline ends. The CDR3 DNA is TGCAGTGCTATGGACGGCAGCAATCAGCCCCAGCATTTT. Translated, it gives CSAMDGSNQPQHF.

This clonotype occurred many times. The CDR3 nucleotides are TGTGCCAGCAGGAGAGAAGATACGCAGTATTTT. It specifies CASRREDTQYF. The chain recombines TRBV6-6 with TRBJ2-3; D is uncertain. The CDR3 sequence is 11 residues long. The germline V gene encodes CDR1 MNHNY and CDR2 SVGAGI (reference sequence). Trimming cost V 6 bases and J 5 bases, with 6 bases left between them.

With respect to this clonotype: A much larger clone differs by one base, so this may be a read error. The chain recombines TRBV20-1 with TRBJ2-3; 10 bases fit TRBD2. Germline CDR1 reads DFQATT; CDR2 reads SNEGSKA (reference sequence). The CDR3 is 16 amino acids. This CDR3 reads CCAKNPTSGTTDTQYF. In DNA form, the CDR3 reads TGCTGTGCTAAGAACCCAACTAGCGGGACCACAGATACGCAGTATTTT.

In its sample, this clonotype was seen many times. The gene calls are TRBV5-1 and TRBJ2-7; weak D call: TRBD2 (6 bases). CDR1 SGHRS and CDR2 YFSETQ come from the germline V gene. The V gene lost 5 bases and the J gene lost 3 bases, with 15 bases spanning the gap. The CDR3 runs 14 residues. The CDR3 DNA reads TGCGCCAGCAGACAGGACTATTTTGACTACGAGCAGTACTTC. Translation gives CASRQDYFDYEQYF.

The sample holds one count of this clonotype. The chain recombines TRBV10-3 with TRBJ2-6; D unresolved. Germline V lookup: CDR1 ENHRY, CDR2 SYGVKD. V was trimmed by 2 bases and J by 1 base, leaving 6 bases between them. The length of the CDR3 is 15 residues. This chain's CDR3 is CAISEVGSGANVLTF. The CDR3 bases are TGTGCCATCAGTGAGGTAGGGTCTGGGGCCAACGTCCTGACTTTC.

The chain uses TRBV18 and TRBJ2-1; tentatively, D is TRBD2 (6 bases). Per the germline V gene, CDR1 is KGHSH and CDR2 is LQKENI. V was trimmed by 2 bases and J by 5 bases, leaving 13 bases between them. CDR3 length equals 15 residues. The CDR3 DNA follows: TGTGCCAGCTCACCAATTAGCCGGGGGAACAATGAGCAGTTCTTC. This codes for CASSPISRGNNEQFF.

This clonotype appeared many times. The J gene is TRBJ1-4, the V gene TRBV12-3 or TRBV12-4, with 9 bases lining up with TRBD1. The length of the CDR3 is 15 residues. V lost 3 bases, J lost 10 bases, and 9 bases stayed unmatched. The CDR3 loop is CASSFGQGSLGKLFF. DNA for the CDR3: TGTGCCAGCAGTTTCGGACAGGGGAGTTTGGGAAAACTGTTTTTT.

The CDR3 sequence is CASSVFTDTYEQYF. DNA for the CDR3: TGTGCCAGCAGTGTTTTTACAGACACCTACGAGCAGTACTTC. V is TRBV6-1 and J is TRBJ2-7, with D uncertain. V lost 4 bases and J 2 bases, leaving 12 bases between the germline ends. CDR1 MNHNS and CDR2 SASEGT come from the germline V gene. The CDR3 has 14 residues.

This clonotype was found once. At one boundary the junction diverges from the germline segment, which might be a read error. The V call is TRBV7-3, the J call TRBJ2-2; weak D call: TRBD2 (5 bases). CDR1 is SGHTA and CDR2 is FQGTGA in the germline V gene. The CDR3 extends over 13 amino acids. CDR3 region: CASSLTVTGKLFF. The CDR3 nucleotides read TGTGCCAGCAGCTTAACTGTAACCGGGAAGCTGTTTTTT.